This T cell receptor beta chain was recorded in a study of cytomegalovirus exposure and HLA in healthy donors. Study-wide results and caveats: Later work found that TCR association rates differed between HLA loci; DRB1 had the most and HLA-C the fewest.

V gave up 4 bases and J gave up 7 bases, with 8 bases separating them. The CDR3 has 12 amino acids. Germline-derived CDR1 and CDR2 are SNHLY and FYNNEI. PCR amplification relied on 60 Vbeta primers (plus 13 Jbeta primers). Assay used: immunoSEQ multiplex PCR; TCRdb lists only in-frame clones, some missing. The sample holds about 110,000 clones, 55% to 85% seen once. With respect to this clone: The target antigen is unknown.

The specimen sequenced was PBMCs. The sequence derives from a man aged 25 to 45 in good health and CMV-seronegative. The J gene is TRBJ1-5, the V gene TRBV2; D is uncertain. The CDR3 DNA sequence: TGTGCCAGCAGTGGCCTCGGGCAGCCCCAGCATTTT. It codes for CASSGLGQPQHF.